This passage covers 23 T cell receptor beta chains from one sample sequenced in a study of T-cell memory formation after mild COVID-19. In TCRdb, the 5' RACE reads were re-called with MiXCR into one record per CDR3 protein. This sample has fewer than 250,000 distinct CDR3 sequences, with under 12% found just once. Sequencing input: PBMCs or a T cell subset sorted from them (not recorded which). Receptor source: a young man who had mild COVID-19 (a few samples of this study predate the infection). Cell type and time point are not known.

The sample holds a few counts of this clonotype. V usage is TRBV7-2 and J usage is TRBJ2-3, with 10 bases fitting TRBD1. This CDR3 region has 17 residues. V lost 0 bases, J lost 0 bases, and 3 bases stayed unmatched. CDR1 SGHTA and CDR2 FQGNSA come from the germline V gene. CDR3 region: CASSLAMGQGSTDTQYF. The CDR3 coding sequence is TGTGCCAGCAGCTTAGCCATGGGACAGGGGAGCACAGATACGCAGTATTTT.

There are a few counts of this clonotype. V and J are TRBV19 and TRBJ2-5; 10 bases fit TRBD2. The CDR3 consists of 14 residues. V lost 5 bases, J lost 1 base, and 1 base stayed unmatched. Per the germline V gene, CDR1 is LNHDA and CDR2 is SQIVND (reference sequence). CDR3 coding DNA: TGTGCCAGTAGTGGGACTAGCGCCCAAGAGACCCAGTACTTC. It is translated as CASSGTSAQETQYF.

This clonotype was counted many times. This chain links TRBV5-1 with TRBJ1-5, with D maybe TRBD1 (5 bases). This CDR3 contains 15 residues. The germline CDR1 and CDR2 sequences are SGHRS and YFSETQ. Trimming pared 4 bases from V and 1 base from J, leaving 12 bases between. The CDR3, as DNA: TGCGCCAGCAGCGCGTTTTGGGGCAGCAATCAGCCCCAGCATTTT. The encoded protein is CASSAFWGSNQPQHF. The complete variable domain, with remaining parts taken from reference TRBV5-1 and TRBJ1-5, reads KAGVTQTPRYLIKTRGQQVTLSCSPISGHRSVSWYQQTPGQGLQFLFEYFSETQRNKGNFPGRFSGRQFSNSRSEMNVSTLELGDSALYLCASSAFWGSNQPQHFGDGTRLSIL.

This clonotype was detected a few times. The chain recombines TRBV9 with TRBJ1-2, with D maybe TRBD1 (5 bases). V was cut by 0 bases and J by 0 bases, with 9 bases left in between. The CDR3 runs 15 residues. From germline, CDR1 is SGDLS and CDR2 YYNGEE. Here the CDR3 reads CASSVDGGANYGYTF. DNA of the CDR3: TGTGCCAGCAGCGTAGATGGAGGGGCTAACTATGGCTACACCTTC.

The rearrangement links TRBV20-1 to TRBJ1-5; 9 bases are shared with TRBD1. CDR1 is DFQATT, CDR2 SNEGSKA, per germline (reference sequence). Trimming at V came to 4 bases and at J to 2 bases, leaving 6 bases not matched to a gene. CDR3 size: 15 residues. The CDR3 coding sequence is TGCAGTGCTAATACTAGGACAGGGGGCAATCAGCCCCAGCATTTT. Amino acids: CSANTRTGGNQPQHF.

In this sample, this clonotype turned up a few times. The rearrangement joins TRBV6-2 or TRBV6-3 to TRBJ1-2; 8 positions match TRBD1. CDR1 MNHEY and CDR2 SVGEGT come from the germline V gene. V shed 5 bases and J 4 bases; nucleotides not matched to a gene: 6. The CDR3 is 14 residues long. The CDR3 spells CASSTQGAIYGYTF. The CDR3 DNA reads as TGTGCCAGCAGTACCCAGGGGGCCATCTATGGCTACACCTTC.

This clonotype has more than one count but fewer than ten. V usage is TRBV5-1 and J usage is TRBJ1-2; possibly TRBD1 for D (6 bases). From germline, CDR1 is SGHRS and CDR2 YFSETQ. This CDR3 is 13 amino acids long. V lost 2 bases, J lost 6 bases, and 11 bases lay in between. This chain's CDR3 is CASSFGGANGYTF. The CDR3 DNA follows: TGCGCCAGCAGCTTTGGGGGCGCCAATGGCTACACCTTC. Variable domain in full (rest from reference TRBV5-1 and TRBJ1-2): KAGVTQTPRYLIKTRGQQVTLSCSPISGHRSVSWYQQTPGQGLQFLFEYFSETQRNKGNFPGRFSGRQFSNSRSEMNVSTLELGDSALYLCASSFGGANGYTFGSGTRLTVV.

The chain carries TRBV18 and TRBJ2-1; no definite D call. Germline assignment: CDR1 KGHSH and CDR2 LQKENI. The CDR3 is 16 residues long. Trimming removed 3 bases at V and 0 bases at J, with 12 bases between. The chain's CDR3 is CASSPLGVSSYNEQFF. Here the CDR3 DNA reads TGTGCCAGCTCACCCCTCGGCGTGTCCTCCTACAATGAGCAGTTCTTC.

The CDR3 DNA reads TGTGCCAGCAGACCGGGACTAGCGGTCGGGGAGCAGTTCTTC. Translating it yields CASRPGLAVGEQFF. The rearrangement links TRBV6-4 to TRBJ2-1, with TRBD2 matching 11 bases. Germline CDR1 is MRHNA and CDR2 is SNTAGT. The V gene end was trimmed by 6 bases and the J gene end by 10 bases; junction bases not matched to a gene: 8. The CDR3 is 14 amino acids.

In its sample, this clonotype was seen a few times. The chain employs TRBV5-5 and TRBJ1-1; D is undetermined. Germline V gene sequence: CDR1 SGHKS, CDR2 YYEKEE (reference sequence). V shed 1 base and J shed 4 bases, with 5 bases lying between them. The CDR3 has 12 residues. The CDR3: CASSLLRTEAFF. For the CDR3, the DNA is TGTGCCAGCAGCTTGCTCCGCACTGAAGCTTTCTTT.

The CDR3, as DNA: TGTGCCAGCAGTTTAGGAGGGGGAGAGACAGATACGCAGTATTTT. Translation: CASSLGGGETDTQYF. This chain uses TRBV12-3 or TRBV12-4 with TRBJ2-3, with D possibly TRBD1 on 6 matching bases. This CDR3 spans 15 amino acids. V was clipped by 1 base and J by 3 bases, with 11 bases between them.

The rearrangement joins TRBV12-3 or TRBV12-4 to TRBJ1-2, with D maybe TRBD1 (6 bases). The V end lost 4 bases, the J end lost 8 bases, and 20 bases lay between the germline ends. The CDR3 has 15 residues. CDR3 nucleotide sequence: TGTGCCAGCAGTTCCGGGGGCTTTGGCACTAGGGGCTACACCTTC. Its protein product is CASSSGGFGTRGYTF.

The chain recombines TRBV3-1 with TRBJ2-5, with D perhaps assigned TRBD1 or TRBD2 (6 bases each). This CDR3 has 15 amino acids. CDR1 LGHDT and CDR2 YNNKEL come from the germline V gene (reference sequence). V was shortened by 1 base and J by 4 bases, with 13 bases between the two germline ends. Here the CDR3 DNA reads TGTGCCAGCAGCCAAGGGTTGGGGGGCCGAGAGACCCAGTACTTC. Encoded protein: CASSQGLGGRETQYF.

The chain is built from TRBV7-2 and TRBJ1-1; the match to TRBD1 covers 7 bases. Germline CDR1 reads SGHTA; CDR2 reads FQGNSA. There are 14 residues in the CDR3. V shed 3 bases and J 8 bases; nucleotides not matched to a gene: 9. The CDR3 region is CASSFRRDSREAFF. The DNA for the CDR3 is TGTGCCAGCAGCTTCCGCCGGGACAGCAGAGAAGCTTTCTTT. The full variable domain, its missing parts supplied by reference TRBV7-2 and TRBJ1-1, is GAGVSQSPSNKVTEKGKDVELRCDPISGHTALYWYRQSLGQGLEFLIYFQGNSAPDKSGLPSDRFSAERTGGSVSTLTIQRTQQEDSAVYLCASSFRRDSREAFFGQGTRLTVV.

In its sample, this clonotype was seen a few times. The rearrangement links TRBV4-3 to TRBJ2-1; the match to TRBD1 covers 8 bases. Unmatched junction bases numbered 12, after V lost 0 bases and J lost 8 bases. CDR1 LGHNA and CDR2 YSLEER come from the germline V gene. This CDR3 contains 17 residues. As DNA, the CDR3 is TGCGCCAGCAGCCAAGATTCGGTCAGGGGGCGCAGGGATGAGCAGTTCTTC. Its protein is CASSQDSVRGRRDEQFF.

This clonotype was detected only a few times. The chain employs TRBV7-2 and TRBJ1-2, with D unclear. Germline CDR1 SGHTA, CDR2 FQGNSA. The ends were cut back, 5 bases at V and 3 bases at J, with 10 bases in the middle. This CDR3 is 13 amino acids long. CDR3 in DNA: TGTGCCAGCAGCACCGACCTATACTATGGCTACACCTTC. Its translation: CASSTDLYYGYTF.

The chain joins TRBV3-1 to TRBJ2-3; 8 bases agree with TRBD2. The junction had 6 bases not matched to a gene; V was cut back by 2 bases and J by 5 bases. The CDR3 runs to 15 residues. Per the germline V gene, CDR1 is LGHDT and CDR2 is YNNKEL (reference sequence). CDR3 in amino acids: CASSQQSGGGDTQYF. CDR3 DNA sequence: TGTGCCAGCAGCCAACAAAGCGGGGGCGGAGATACGCAGTATTTT.

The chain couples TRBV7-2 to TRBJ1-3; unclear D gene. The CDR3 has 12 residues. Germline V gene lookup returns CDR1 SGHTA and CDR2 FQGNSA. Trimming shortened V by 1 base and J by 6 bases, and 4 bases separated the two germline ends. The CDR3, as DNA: TGTGCCAGCAGCTTAGGAGTAAACACCATATATTTT. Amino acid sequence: CASSLGVNTIYF.

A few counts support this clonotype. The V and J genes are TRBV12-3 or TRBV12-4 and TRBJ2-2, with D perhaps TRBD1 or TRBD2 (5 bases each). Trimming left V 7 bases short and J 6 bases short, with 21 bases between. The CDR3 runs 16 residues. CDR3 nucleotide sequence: TGTGCCAGCACCCCTGCAGGGAGCGGTGCGGCCGGGGAGCTGTTTTTT. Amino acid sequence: CASTPAGSGAAGELFF.

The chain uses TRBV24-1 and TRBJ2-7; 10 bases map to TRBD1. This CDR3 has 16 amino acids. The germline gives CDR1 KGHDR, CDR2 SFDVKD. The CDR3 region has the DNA TGTGCACCGACCCCCGATCCGGGACAGGGGCGCGACGAGCAGTACTTC. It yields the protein CAPTPDPGQGRDEQYF.

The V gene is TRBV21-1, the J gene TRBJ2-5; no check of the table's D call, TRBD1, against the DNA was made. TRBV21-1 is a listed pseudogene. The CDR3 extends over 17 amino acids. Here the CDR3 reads CASSHRDPREPEETQYF. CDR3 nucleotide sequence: TGTGCCAGCAGCCACAGGGACCCCCGGGAGCCGGAAGAGACCCAGTACTTC.

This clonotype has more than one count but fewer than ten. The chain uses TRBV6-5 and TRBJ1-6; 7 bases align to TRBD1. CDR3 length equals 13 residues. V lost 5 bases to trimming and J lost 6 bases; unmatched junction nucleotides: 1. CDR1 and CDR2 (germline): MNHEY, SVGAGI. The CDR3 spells CASSRQGNSPLHF. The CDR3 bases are TGTGCCAGCAGTCGACAGGGTAATTCACCCCTCCACTTT.

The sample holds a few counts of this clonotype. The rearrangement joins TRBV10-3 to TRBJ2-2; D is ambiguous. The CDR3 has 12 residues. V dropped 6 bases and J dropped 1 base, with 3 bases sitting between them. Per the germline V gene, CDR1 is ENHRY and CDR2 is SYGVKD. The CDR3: CAISKNTGELFF. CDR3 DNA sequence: TGTGCCATCAGCAAGAACACCGGGGAGCTGTTTTTT.